The 13 T cell receptor beta chains presented below share a single source sample, sequenced in a study of shared clonotypes between healthy human individuals. Produced via immunoSEQ multiplex PCR; TCRdb's table is partial and in-frame only. The table records millions of clones, about 93% of them present only once. Positive CCR7 selection of CD45RO-negative cells yielded the naive CD8 cells, and terminally differentiated effector memory CD45RA+ cells were excluded. The source material was naive CD8+ T cells from PBMCs. All receptors derive from a man between 18 and 29 years old in good health. Some clones in this sample may be carry-over from other donors' samples.

The rearrangement joins TRBV28 to TRBJ2-7; the D is unclear. Germline V gene lookup returns CDR1 MDHEN and CDR2 SYDVKM. The CDR3 runs 11 residues. With 5 bases removed from V and 3 bases from J, the gap between germline ends came to 5 bases. CDR3 sequence reads: CASSRHYEQYF. The CDR3 DNA reads as TGTGCCAGCAGTCGTCACTACGAGCAGTACTTC.

This chain links TRBV27 with TRBJ2-3, with D possibly being TRBD1 (6 bases). Germline V gene lookup returns CDR1 MNHEY and CDR2 SMNVEV (reference sequence). V lost 5 bases, J lost 4 bases, and 16 bases lay in between. The CDR3 contains 15 residues. CDR3 residues: CASSANRVSADTQYF. The DNA of the CDR3 is TGTGCCAGCAGTGCGAACAGGGTTAGCGCAGATACGCAGTATTTT.

The V and J genes are TRBV11-2 and TRBJ2-7; 9 bases are shared with TRBD1. The CDR3 is 13 amino acids. CDR1 and CDR2 (germline): SGHAT, FQNNGV. The V gene end was trimmed by 8 bases and the J gene end by 0 bases; junction bases not matched to a gene: 2. DNA of the CDR3: TGTGCCAGCTCGGACAGGGGCTCCTACGAGCAGTACTTC. Encoded protein: CASSDRGSYEQYF.

V and J are TRBV11-3 and TRBJ2-1; 9 bases line up with TRBD2. This CDR3 comprises 16 residues. The germline V gene encodes CDR1 SGHNT and CDR2 YENEEA. Trimming cost V 1 base and J 8 bases; bases outside gene matches: 9. The CDR3 nucleotides read TGTGCCAGCAGCTTAGCCCCCGCTAGCGGGGCCGATGAGCAGTTCTTC. Translation gives CASSLAPASGADEQFF.

The chain employs TRBV5-6 and TRBJ1-2; D unclear. Germline V gene lookup returns CDR1 SGHDT and CDR2 YYEEEE. The V and J ends lost 0 bases and 4 bases respectively, with 16 bases between them. The CDR3 contains 16 residues. CDR3 residues: CASSLAPGLGIYGYTF. Written as DNA, the CDR3 is TGTGCCAGCAGCTTGGCCCCTGGCTTGGGAATCTATGGCTACACCTTC.

The gene calls are TRBV27 and TRBJ2-7; the match to TRBD2 covers 9 bases. The CDR3 spans 15 residues. The V and J ends lost 5 bases and 2 bases, in that order; junction bases with no gene match: 7. Germline CDR1 is MNHEY and CDR2 is SMNVEV (reference sequence). CDR3 bases: TGTGCCAGCAGTCCGATTAGCGGGGGACCCTACGAGCAGTACTTC. The encoded protein is CASSPISGGPYEQYF.

The CDR3 here is CASSQGTRDRAFYEQYF. The CDR3 region has the DNA TGTGCCAGCAGCCAAGGCACTAGGGACAGAGCCTTCTACGAGCAGTACTTC. This chain links TRBV4-2 with TRBJ2-7, with 7 bases identical to TRBD1. In germline, CDR1 is LGHNA, CDR2 YNFKEQ. This CDR3 contains 17 residues. V shed 1 base, J shed 3 bases, and the junction held 12 bases outside the gene matches.

The chain joins TRBV11-2 to TRBJ2-1, with 10 bases identical to TRBD2. The CDR3 length is 13 residues. The J segment lost 9 bases and the V segment lost 5 bases, leaving 4 bases of the junction unmatched. Per the germline V gene, CDR1 is SGHAT and CDR2 is FQNNGV. The CDR3 coding sequence is TGTGCCAGCAGCGCTTTAGCGGGAGGTGAGCAGTTCTTC. This sequence encodes CASSALAGGEQFF.

This chain links TRBV28 with TRBJ1-3; tentatively, D is TRBD1 (6 bases). CDR3 length: 15 residues. V was clipped by 7 bases and J by 6 bases, with 19 bases between them. From germline, CDR1 is MDHEN and CDR2 SYDVKM. CDR3 in amino acids: CASTPTKGGENTIYF. The CDR3 DNA reads TGTGCCAGCACCCCTACTAAGGGGGGGGAAAACACCATATATTTT.

This chain uses TRBV9 with TRBJ2-2, with D uncertain. This CDR3 comprises 15 residues. Germline V lookup: CDR1 SGDLS, CDR2 YYNGEE. Deletions cut 3 bases from V and 0 bases from J, with 9 bases between. The CDR3 here is CASSARPSNTGELFF. The CDR3 bases are TGTGCCAGCAGCGCCCGACCGTCGAACACCGGGGAGCTGTTTTTT.

The table lists this clone with a count of one. V and J are TRBV6-6 and TRBJ2-1; no firm D call. Per the germline V gene, CDR1 is MNHNY and CDR2 is SVGAGI (reference sequence). V was shortened by 4 bases and J by 0 bases, with 13 bases between the two germline ends. This CDR3 region has 16 residues. For the CDR3, the DNA is TGTGCCAGCAGTTTTTTAACACCGTCCTCCTACAATGAGCAGTTCTTC. The encoded protein is CASSFLTPSSYNEQFF.

The chain links TRBV4-1 to TRBJ1-1; the D gene is possibly TRBD1 (5 bases). CDR1 and CDR2 from the germline V gene are MGHRA and YSYEKL. Trimming left V 4 bases short and J 9 bases short, with 12 bases between. The CDR3 loop spans 12 amino acids. As DNA, the CDR3 is TGCGCCAGCAGCCCTCCGGGGCACCAAGCTTTCTTT. Residues: CASSPPGHQAFF.

V and J are TRBV7-8 and TRBJ1-1; 7 positions agree with TRBD1. V was clipped by 4 bases and J by 1 base; unmatched bases: 6. Per germline, CDR1 SGHVS and CDR2 FQNEAQ. There are 15 residues in the CDR3. The CDR3 reads CASSSRTGKNTEAFF. In DNA form, the CDR3 reads TGTGCCAGCAGCTCAAGGACAGGAAAGAACACTGAAGCTTTCTTT.